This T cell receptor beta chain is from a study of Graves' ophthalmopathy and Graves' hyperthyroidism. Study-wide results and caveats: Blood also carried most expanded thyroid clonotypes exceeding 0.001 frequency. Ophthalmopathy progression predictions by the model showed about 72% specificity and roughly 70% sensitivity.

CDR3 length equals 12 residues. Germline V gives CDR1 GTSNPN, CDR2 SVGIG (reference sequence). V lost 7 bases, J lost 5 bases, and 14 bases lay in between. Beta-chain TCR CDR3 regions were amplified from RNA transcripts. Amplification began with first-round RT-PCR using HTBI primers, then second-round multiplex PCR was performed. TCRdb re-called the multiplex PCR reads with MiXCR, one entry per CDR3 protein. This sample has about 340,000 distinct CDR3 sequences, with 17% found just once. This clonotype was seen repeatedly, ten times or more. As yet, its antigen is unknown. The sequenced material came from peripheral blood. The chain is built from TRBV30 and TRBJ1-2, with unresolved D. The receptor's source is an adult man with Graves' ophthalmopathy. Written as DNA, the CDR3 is TGTGCCTCCAGGAAAGGCGGATATGGCTACACCTTC. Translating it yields CASRKGGYGYTF.